This entry lists 14 T cell receptor beta chains sequenced from one sample in a study of CXCR3-negative and CXCR3-positive naive CD8 T cells. The TRB libraries of cDNA were built by UMI-labeled 5' RACE. Following a re-call of the 5' RACE reads, TCRdb has one entry per CDR3 protein and lacks DNA. This repertoire includes some 41,000 distinct CDR3 sequences. The sample comprised memory CD8+ T cells from blood. The receptors shown here come from a human donor in good health. Some clones in this sample may be carry-over from other donors' samples.

V is TRBV7-2 and J is TRBJ1-1; TCRdb's D call of TRBD1 is untestable without DNA. This CDR3 contains 15 residues. Germline V gives CDR1 SGHTA, CDR2 FQGNSA. The CDR3 loop is CASSLTPGQSTEAFF.

V is TRBV9 and J is TRBJ2-7; TCRdb picks TRBD2, but there is no DNA to check that call. The CDR3 consists of 14 residues. CDR1 and CDR2 (germline): SGDLS, YYNGEE. The CDR3 protein is CASSVWWGDYEQYF. Full variable domain (remainder filled in from reference TRBV9 and TRBJ2-7): DSGVTQTPKHLITATGQRVTLRCSPRSGDLSVYWYQQSLDQGLQFLIQYYNGEERAKGNILERFSAQQFPDLHSELNLSSLELGDSALYFCASSVWWGDYEQYFGPGTRLTVT.

The CDR3 loop reads CSVEGISYEQYF. The chain uses TRBV29-1 and TRBJ2-7. Germline assignment: CDR1 SQVTM and CDR2 ANQGSEA. This CDR3 region has 12 residues.

This chain connects TRBV7-3 to TRBJ2-5; TCRdb proposes TRBD2, but this gene call is untestable without DNA. CDR1 is SGHTA and CDR2 is FQGTGA in the germline V gene. This CDR3 has 16 amino acids. The CDR3 sequence: CASSPGVAGLQETQYF.

This clonotype is medium-sized by frequency. This chain uses TRBV6-2 or TRBV6-3 with TRBJ2-1; the TCRdb D gene call, TRBD1, has no DNA to confirm it. Germline CDR1 and CDR2: MNHEY and SVGEGT. This CDR3 is 13 amino acids long. The CDR3 protein is CASSWDTYNEQFF.

This clonotype is called medium-sized (0.01 to 0.1%) based on its frequency. The V and J genes are TRBV7-9 and TRBJ1-1; TCRdb picks TRBD1, but there is no DNA to check that call. The germline V gene has CDR1 SEHNR and CDR2 FQNEAQ (reference sequence). This CDR3 spans 15 amino acids. CDR3 region: CASRQPGQTNTEAFF.

This clonotype is deemed medium-sized (0.01 to 0.1%) by its frequency. The CDR3 sequence is CASSPESSYNEQFF. This chain connects TRBV13 to TRBJ2-1; the D call from TCRdb, TRBD1, cannot be confirmed without DNA. CDR1 is PRHDT and CDR2 is FYEKMQ in the germline V gene (reference sequence). There are 14 residues in the CDR3. Variable domain in full (rest from reference TRBV13 and TRBJ2-1): AAGVIQSPRHLIKEKRETATLKCYPIPRHDTVYWYQQGPGQDPQFLISFYEKMQSDKGSIPDRFSAQQFSDYHSELNMSSLELGDSALYFCASSPESSYNEQFFGPGTRLTVL.

This chain links TRBV7-8 with TRBJ1-5; TCRdb's D call of TRBD1 is untestable without DNA. Germline assignment: CDR1 SGHVS and CDR2 FQNEAQ. This CDR3 is 18 amino acids long. The CDR3 loop reads CASSLNRRGEVGNQPQHF.

The J gene is TRBJ2-2, the V gene TRBV29-1; the TRBD1 assignment by TCRdb is unverifiable without DNA. This CDR3 contains 14 residues. Germline CDR1 is SQVTM and CDR2 is ANQGSEA. The CDR3 reads CSVDLDRDPGELFF.

This sequence joins TRBV15 and TRBJ1-5; TCRdb designates TRBD1, a call that cannot be tested without DNA. The V gene's germline CDR1 is LNHNV and CDR2 YYDKDF (reference sequence). The CDR3 runs to 13 residues. The CDR3 loop is CATRDRGDQPQHF.

V is TRBV5-1 and J is TRBJ2-2. The germline gives CDR1 SGHRS, CDR2 YFSETQ. CDR3 length equals 16 residues. This CDR3 is CASTYNRYANTGELFF.

The J gene is TRBJ2-5, the V gene TRBV29-1; absent DNA, TCRdb's TRBD2 call cannot be checked. CDR3 length: 15 residues. The germline V gene encodes CDR1 SQVTM and CDR2 ANQGSEA. CDR3 region: CSVEVQRGGGETQYF.

The chain uses TRBV7-9 and TRBJ2-1; TCRdb selects TRBD1, and the lack of DNA leaves this call unchecked. CDR3 length equals 19 residues. Germline CDR1 SEHNR, CDR2 FQNEAQ (reference sequence). The CDR3 loop reads CASSQLSSRDRGPSNEQFF.

This chain links TRBV20-1 with TRBJ1-2; the D call from TCRdb, TRBD1, cannot be confirmed without DNA. This CDR3 is built from 15 residues. Germline assignment: CDR1 DFQATT and CDR2 SNEGSKA (reference sequence). Here the CDR3 reads CSARAGGEANYGYTF.